The subject of this entry is one T cell receptor beta chain. Its antigen is undetermined. The data belong to a study of cytomegalovirus exposure and HLA in healthy donors. Study details: Inside one of the first data releases sat roughly 80 million unique TCRs taken from HLA-typed donors. Notes on the study in general: Association of a missense DCLRE1C variant with TCR beta V- and J-gene trimming was reported in a later analysis. The study labeled 164 TCR beta chains cytomegalovirus-associated.

Primers for the PCR totalled 60 Vbeta and 13 Jbeta. Assay: immunoSEQ multiplex PCR; the TCRdb copy retains only in-frame clones and omits some. The sample has some 150,000 clones, over 70% seen once. CDR1 and CDR2 from the germline V gene are SGHRS and YFSETQ. Trimming at V came to 6 bases and at J to 2 bases, leaving 8 bases not matched to a gene. The CDR3 extends over 14 amino acids. Sequenced sample: PBMCs. This receptor was obtained from a female donor in good health and CMV-seronegative. The chain carries TRBV5-1 and TRBJ2-7; 7 bases are a match to TRBD1. CDR3 residues: CASNPGTATYEQYF. DNA of the CDR3: TGCGCCAGCAACCCCGGGACAGCAACCTACGAGCAGTACTTC.